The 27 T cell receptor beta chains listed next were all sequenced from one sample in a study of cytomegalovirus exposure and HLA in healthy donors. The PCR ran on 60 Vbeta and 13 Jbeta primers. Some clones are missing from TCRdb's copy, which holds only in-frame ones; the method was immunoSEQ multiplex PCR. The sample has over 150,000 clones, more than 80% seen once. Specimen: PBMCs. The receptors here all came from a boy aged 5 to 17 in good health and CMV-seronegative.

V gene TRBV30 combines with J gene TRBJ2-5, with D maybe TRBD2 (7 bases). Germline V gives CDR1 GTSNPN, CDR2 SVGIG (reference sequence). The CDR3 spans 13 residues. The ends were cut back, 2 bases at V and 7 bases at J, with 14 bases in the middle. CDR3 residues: CAWSRGGGGTQYF. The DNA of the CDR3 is TGTGCCTGGAGTCGAGGGGGGGGAGGGACCCAGTACTTC.

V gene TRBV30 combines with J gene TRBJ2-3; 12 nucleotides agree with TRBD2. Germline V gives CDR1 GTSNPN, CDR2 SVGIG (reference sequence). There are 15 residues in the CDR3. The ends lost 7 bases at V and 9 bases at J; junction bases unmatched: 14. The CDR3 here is CAFLPLAGGRGTQYF. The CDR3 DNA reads TGTGCCTTCCTACCACTAGCGGGAGGCCGCGGGACGCAGTATTTT.

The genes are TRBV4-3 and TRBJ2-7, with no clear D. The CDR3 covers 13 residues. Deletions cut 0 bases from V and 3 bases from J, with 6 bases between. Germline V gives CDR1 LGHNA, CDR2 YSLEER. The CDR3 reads CASSQDQNYEQYF. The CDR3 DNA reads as TGCGCCAGCAGCCAAGACCAGAACTACGAGCAGTACTTC.

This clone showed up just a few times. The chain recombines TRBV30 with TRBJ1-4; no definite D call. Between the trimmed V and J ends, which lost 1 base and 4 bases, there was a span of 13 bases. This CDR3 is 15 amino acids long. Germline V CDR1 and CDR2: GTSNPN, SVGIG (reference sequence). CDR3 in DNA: TGTGCCTGGAGTGAGTTCGGGGAGGTTAATGAAAAACTGTTTTTT. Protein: CAWSEFGEVNEKLFF.

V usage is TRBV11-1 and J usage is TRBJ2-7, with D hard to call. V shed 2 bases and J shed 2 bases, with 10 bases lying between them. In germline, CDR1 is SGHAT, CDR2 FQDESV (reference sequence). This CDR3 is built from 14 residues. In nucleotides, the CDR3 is TGTGCCAGCAGCTTAACACAGAGTCCCTACGAGCAGTACTTC. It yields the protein CASSLTQSPYEQYF.

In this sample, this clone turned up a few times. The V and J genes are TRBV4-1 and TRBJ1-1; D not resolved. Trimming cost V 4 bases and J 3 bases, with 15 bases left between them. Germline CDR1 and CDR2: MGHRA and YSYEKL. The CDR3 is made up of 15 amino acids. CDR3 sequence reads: CASSPNVYRDTEAFF. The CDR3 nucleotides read TGCGCCAGCAGCCCTAACGTATACCGGGACACTGAAGCTTTCTTT.

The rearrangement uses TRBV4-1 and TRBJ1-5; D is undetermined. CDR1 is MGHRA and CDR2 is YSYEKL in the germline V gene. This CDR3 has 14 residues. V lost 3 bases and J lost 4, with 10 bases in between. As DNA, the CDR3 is TGCGCCAGCAGCCAGGCCGGGGTAAATCAGCCCCAGCATTTT. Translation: CASSQAGVNQPQHF.

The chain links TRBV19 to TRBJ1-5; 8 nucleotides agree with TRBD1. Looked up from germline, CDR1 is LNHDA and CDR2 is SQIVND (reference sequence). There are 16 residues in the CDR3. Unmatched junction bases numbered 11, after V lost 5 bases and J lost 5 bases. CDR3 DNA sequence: TGTGCCAGTAGTCGTATAGGCAGGGGGCGCGATCAGCCCCAGCATTTT. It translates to CASSRIGRGRDQPQHF.

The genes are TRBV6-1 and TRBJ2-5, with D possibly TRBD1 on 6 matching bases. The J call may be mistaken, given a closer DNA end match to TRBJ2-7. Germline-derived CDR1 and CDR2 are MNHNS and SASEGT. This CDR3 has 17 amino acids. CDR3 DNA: TGTGCCAGCAGTGACAGGGGCTCGGCGAGGAGCTCCTACGAGCAGTACTTC. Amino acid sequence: CASSDRGSARSSYEQYF.

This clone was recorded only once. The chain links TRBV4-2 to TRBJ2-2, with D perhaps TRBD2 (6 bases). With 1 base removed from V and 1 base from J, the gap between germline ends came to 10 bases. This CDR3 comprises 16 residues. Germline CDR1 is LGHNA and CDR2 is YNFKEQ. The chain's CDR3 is CASSQGRDWNTGELFF. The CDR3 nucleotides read TGTGCCAGCAGCCAAGGACGGGACTGGAACACCGGGGAGCTGTTTTTT.

Written as DNA, the CDR3 is TGTGCCAGCAGCCAAGACGGGACTAGGAACGATGAGCAGTTCTTC. The encoded protein is CASSQDGTRNDEQFF. The gene calls are TRBV4-2 and TRBJ2-1, with 8 bases fitting TRBD2. Germline V gene data show CDR1 as LGHNA and CDR2 as YNFKEQ. The CDR3 is made up of 15 amino acids. With 0 bases clipped from V and 8 bases from J, the junction kept 6 bases outside the gene matches.

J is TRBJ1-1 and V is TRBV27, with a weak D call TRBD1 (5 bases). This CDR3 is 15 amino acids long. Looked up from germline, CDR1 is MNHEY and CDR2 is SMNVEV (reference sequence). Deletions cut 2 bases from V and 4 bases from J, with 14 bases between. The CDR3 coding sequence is TGTGCCAGCAGTTTAACCCAGGGAGGGAGCACTGAAGCTTTCTTT. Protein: CASSLTQGGSTEAFF.

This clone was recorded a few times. Here the CDR3 reads CASSSQSQGTGNTIYF. The CDR3 region has the DNA TGTGCCAGCAGCTCACAATCACAGGGGACGGGAAACACCATATATTTT. J is TRBJ1-3 and V is TRBV9, with 7 nucleotides matching TRBD1. V gave up 4 bases and J gave up 4 bases; unmatched junction bases: 11. Germline values: CDR1 SGDLS, CDR2 YYNGEE. CDR3 size: 16 residues. Complete variable domain (other parts from reference TRBV9 and TRBJ1-3): DSGVTQTPKHLITATGQRVTLRCSPRSGDLSVYWYQQSLDQGLQFLIQYYNGEERAKGNILERFSAQQFPDLHSELNLSSLELGDSALYFCASSSQSQGTGNTIYFGEGSWLTVV.

In nucleotides, the CDR3 is TGTGCCAGTAGTGGGACAGGCAATCAGCCCCAGCATTTT. The encoded protein is CASSGTGNQPQHF. J is TRBJ1-5 and V is TRBV19; 7 bases are a match to TRBD1. Trimming removed 5 bases from V and 2 bases from J; junction bases left unmatched: 0. This CDR3 has 13 amino acids. Germline CDR1 and CDR2: LNHDA and SQIVND (reference sequence).

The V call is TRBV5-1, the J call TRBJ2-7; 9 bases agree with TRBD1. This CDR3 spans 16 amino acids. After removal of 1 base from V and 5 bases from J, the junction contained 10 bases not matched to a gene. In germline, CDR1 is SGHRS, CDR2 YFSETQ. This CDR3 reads CASSLSRGQGSNEQYF. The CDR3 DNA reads TGCGCCAGCAGCTTGAGTAGGGGACAGGGTTCCAACGAGCAGTACTTC.

The CDR3 protein is CASSLTGGLNTEAFF. Here the CDR3 DNA reads TGCGCCAGCAGCCTAACAGGGGGCTTGAACACTGAAGCTTTCTTT. The chain carries TRBV4-1 and TRBJ1-1; 9 bases map to TRBD1. This CDR3 region has 15 residues. Germline V lookup: CDR1 MGHRA, CDR2 YSYEKL. With 4 bases clipped from V and 0 bases from J, the junction kept 3 bases outside the gene matches.

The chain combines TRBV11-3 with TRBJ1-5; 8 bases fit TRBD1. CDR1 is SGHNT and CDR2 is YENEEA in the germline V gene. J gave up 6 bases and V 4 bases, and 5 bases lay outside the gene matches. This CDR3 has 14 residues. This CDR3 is CASSSGGEGQPQHF. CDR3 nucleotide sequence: TGTGCCAGCAGCTCAGGGGGCGAGGGTCAGCCCCAGCATTTT.

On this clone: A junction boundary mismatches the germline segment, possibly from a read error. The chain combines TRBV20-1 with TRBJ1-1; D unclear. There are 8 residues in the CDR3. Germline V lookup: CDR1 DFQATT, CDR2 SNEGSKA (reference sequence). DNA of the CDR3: TGCAGTGCTGGGAGACAAGCATTT. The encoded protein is CSAGRQAF.

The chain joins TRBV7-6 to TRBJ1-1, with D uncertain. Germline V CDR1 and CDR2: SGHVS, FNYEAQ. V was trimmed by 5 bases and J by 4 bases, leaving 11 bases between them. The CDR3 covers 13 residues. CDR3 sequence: CASSTTSRTEAFF. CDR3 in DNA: TGTGCCAGCAGCACGACTTCCCGCACTGAAGCTTTCTTT.

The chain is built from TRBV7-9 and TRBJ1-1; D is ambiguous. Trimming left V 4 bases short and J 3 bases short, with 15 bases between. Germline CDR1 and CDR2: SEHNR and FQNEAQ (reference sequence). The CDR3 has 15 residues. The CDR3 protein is CASSSPPESDTEAFF. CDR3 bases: TGTGCCAGCAGCTCTCCCCCGGAGTCGGACACTGAAGCTTTCTTT.

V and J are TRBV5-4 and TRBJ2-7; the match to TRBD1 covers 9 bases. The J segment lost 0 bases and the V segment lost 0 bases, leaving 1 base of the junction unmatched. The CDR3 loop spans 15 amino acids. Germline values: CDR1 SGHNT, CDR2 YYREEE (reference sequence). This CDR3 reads CASSLGGQGSYEQYF. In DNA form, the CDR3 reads TGTGCCAGCAGCTTGGGGGGACAGGGCTCCTACGAGCAGTACTTC.

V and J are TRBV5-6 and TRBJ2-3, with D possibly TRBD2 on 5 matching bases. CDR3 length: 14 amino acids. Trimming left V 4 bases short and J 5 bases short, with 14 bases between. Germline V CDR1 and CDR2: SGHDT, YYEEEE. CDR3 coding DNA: TGTGCCAGCAGCCCCTCATACGGGATAGATACGCAGTATTTT. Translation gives CASSPSYGIDTQYF.

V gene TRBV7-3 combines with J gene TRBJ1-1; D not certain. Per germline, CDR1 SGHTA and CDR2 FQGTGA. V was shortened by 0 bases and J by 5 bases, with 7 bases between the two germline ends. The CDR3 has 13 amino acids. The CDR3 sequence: CASSLTPRTEAFF. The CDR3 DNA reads TGTGCCAGCAGCTTAACACCGCGGACTGAAGCTTTCTTT.

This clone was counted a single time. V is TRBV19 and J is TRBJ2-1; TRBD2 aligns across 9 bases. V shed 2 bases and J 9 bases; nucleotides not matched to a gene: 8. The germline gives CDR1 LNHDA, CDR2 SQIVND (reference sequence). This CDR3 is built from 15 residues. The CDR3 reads CASSIYSSGSSEQFF. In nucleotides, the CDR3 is TGTGCCAGTAGTATATATAGTAGCGGGAGCTCTGAGCAGTTCTTC.

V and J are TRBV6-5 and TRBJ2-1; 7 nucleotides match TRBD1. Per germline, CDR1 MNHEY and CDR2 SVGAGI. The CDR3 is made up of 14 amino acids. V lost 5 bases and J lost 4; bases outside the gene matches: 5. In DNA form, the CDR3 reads TGTGCCAGCAGTGTGGGACAGTTATACAATGAGCAGTTCTTC. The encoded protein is CASSVGQLYNEQFF.

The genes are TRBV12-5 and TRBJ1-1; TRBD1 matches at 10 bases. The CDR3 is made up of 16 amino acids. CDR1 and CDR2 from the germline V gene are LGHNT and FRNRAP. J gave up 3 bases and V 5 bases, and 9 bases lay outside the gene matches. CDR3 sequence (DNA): TGTGCTAGTGGTCCCGGACAGGGGGTCGGGTACACTGAAGCTTTCTTT. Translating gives CASGPGQGVGYTEAFF. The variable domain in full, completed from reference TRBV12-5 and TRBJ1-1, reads DARVTQTPRHKVTEMGQEVTMRCQPILGHNTVFWYRQTMMQGLELLAYFRNRAPLDDSGMPKDRFSAEMPDATLATLKIQPSEPRDSAVYFCASGPGQGVGYTEAFFGQGTRLTVV.

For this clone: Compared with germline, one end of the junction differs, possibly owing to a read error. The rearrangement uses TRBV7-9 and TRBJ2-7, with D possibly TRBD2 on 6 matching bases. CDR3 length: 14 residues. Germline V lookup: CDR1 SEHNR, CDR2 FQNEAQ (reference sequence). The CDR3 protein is CSSSIGGPWDEQYF. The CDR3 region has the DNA TGTTCCAGCAGCATCGGAGGGCCTTGGGACGAGCAGTACTTC.